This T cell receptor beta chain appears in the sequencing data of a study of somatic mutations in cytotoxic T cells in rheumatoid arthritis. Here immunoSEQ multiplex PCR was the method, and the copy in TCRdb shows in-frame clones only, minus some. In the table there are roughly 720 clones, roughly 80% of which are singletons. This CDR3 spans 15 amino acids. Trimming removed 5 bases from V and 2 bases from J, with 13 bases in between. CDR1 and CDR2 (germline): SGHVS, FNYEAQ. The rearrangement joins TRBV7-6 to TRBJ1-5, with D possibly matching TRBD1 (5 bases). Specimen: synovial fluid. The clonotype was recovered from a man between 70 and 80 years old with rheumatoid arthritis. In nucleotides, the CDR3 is TGTGCCAGCAGCCTCCAGTCGGGGGGCAATCAGCCCCAGCATTTT. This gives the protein CASSLQSGGNQPQHF. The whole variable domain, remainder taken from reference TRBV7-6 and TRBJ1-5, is GAGVSQSPRYKVTKRGQDVALRCDPISGHVSLYWYRQALGQGPEFLTYFNYEAQQDKSGLPNDRFSAERPEGSISTLTIQRTEQRDSAMYRCASSLQSGGNQPQHFGDGTRLSIL.